Described below is a single T cell receptor beta chain sequence and its context. Its antigen remains unidentified. Profiling relied on immunoSEQ multiplex PCR, and the TCRdb table lists in-frame clones only, not all of them. Of 110,000 or so clones in the sample, more than 70% were seen once. This sample is part of a study of T cell responses to AZD1222 COVID-19 vaccine. Study-level points and caveats: Seropositive AZD1222 recipients at baseline numbered only five or six. CD4 TCRs associated with vaccination spanned spike, dominating at 160-218 and 743-854. Donor demographics were predominantly white British with a female majority; clonal diversity may be underestimated.

This TCR was recovered from an adult in good health. Sequencing used peripheral blood, obtained on day 0 of MenACWY control vaccination.

CDR3 in DNA: TGTGCTAGAAGAGGGACAGAAGGTGAGCAGTTCTTC. Protein product: CARRGTEGEQFF. The V call is TRBV7-7, the J call TRBJ2-1; 7 bases fit TRBD1. The CDR3 sequence is 12 residues long. Germline CDR1 is SSHAT and CDR2 is FNYEAQ (reference sequence).